This T cell receptor beta chain was recorded in a study of blood T cell repertoires in COVID-19. Authors' processing steps: Reference gene primer amplification gave estimated nucleated cell counts. Assay used: immunoSEQ multiplex PCR; TCRdb lists only in-frame clones, some missing. The DNA gave D and trimming, while V, J and clone size come from that table. The sample contains approximately 54,000 clones, over 90% of which appear only once. Germline assignment: CDR1 SGDLS and CDR2 YYNGEE. J was trimmed by 2 bases and V by 3 bases; bases with no gene match: 1. The CDR3 consists of 15 residues. The TCR originated in a man aged 50 to 60 with acute or convalescent COVID-19. The rearrangement joins TRBV9 to TRBJ2-1; TRBD2 agrees at 11 bases. Sequencing was performed on peripheral blood. CDR3 in DNA: TGTGCCAGCAGCGGGGGACTAGCGGCCTACAATGAGCAGTTCTTC. Translating gives CASSGGLAAYNEQFF.